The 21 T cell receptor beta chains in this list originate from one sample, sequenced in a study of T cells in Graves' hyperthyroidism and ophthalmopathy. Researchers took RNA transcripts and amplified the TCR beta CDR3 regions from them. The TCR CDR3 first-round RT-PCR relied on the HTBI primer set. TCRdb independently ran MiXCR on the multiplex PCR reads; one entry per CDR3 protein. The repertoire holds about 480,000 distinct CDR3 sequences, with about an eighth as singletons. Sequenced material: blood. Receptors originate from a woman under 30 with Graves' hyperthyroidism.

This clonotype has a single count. Here the CDR3 reads CASSYTLMNTEAFF. DNA for the CDR3: TGTGCCAGCAGTTACACTCTAATGAACACTGAAGCTTTCTTT. The chain couples TRBV6-5 to TRBJ1-1; no clear D. This CDR3 contains 14 residues. Trimming pared 2 bases from V and 0 bases from J, leaving 7 bases between. Germline V gene lookup returns CDR1 MNHEY and CDR2 SVGAGI.

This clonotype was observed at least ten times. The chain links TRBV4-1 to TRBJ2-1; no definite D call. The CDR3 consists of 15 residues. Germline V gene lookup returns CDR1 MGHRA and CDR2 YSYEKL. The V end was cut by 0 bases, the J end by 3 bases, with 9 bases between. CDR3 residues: CASSQEERRYNEQFF. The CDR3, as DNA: TGCGCCAGCAGCCAAGAAGAGCGCCGCTACAATGAGCAGTTCTTC.

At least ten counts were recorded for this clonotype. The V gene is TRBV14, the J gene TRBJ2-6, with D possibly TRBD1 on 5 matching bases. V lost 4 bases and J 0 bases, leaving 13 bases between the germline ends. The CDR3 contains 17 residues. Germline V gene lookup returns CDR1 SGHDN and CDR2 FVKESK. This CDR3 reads CASSRFGASSGANVLTF. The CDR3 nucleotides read TGTGCCAGCAGCCGGTTTGGGGCCTCCTCTGGGGCCAACGTCCTGACTTTC.

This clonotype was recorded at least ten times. CDR3 sequence reads: CASSQGLAGEGRNIQYF. The CDR3 nucleotides read TGTGCCAGCAGCCAGGGACTAGCGGGAGAAGGGCGGAACATTCAGTACTTC. The chain uses TRBV11-2 and TRBJ2-4, with TRBD2 identical over 14 bases. The CDR3 runs to 17 residues. J lost 7 bases, V lost 5 bases, and 10 bases had no gene match. Per germline, CDR1 SGHAT and CDR2 FQNNGV.

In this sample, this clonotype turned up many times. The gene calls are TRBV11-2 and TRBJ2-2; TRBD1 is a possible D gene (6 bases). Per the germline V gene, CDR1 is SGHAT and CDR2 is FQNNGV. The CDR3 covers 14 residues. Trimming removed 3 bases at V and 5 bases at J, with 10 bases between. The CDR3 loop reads CASSFGQQTGELFF. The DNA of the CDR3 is TGTGCCAGCAGCTTTGGACAGCAGACCGGGGAGCTGTTTTTT.

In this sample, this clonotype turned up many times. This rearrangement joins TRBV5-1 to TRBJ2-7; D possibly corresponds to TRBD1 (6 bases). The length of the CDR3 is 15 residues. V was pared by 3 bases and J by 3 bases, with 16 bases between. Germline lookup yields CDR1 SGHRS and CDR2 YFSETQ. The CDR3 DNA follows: TGCGCCAGCAGCTCAACCGGGACACCGGTCTACGAGCAGTACTTC. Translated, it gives CASSSTGTPVYEQYF.

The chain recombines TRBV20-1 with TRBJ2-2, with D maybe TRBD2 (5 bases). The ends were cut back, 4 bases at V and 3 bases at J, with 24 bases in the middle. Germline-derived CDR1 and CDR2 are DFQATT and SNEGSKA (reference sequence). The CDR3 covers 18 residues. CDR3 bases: TGCAGTGCTACAGCGTCAGGCGGTCTAGCAGACCACACCGGGGAGCTGTTTTTT. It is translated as CSATASGGLADHTGELFF.

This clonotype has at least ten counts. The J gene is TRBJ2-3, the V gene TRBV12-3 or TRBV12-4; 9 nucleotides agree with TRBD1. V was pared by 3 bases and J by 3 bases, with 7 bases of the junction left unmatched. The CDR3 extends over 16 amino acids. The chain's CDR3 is CASSFLGQGRTDTQYF. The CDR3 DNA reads TGTGCCAGCAGTTTCCTTGGACAGGGGAGGACAGATACGCAGTATTTT.

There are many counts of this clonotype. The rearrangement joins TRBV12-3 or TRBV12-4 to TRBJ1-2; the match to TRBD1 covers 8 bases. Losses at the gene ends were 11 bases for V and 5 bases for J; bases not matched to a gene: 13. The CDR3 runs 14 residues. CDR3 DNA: TGTGCCTCGAAACCGGGGCAGGGGGCGTATGGCTACACCTTC. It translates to CASKPGQGAYGYTF.

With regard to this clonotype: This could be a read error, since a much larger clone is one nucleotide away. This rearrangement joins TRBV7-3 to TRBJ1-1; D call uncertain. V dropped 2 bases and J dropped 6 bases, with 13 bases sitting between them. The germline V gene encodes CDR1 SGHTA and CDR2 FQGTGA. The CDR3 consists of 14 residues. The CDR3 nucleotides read TGTGCCAGCAGCTTACCACCCACCTCATCTGAAGCTTTCTTT. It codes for CASSLPPTSSEAFF.

CDR3 loop: CASSLGTGADTEAFF. Written as DNA, the CDR3 is TGTGCCAGCAGCTTGGGGACAGGGGCTGACACTGAAGCTTTCTTT. The J gene is TRBJ1-1, the V gene TRBV5-8; TRBD1 matches 9 bases. The CDR3 length is 15 residues. V shed 0 bases and J 3 bases; nucleotides not matched to a gene: 3. In germline, CDR1 is SGHTS, CDR2 YDEGEE.

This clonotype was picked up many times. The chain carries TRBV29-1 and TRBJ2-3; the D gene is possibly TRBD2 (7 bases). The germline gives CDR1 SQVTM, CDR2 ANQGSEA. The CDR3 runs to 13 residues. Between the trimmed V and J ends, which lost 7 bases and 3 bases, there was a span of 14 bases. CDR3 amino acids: CSERRGGTDTQYF. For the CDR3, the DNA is TGCAGCGAGAGGAGGGGGGGGACAGATACGCAGTATTTT.

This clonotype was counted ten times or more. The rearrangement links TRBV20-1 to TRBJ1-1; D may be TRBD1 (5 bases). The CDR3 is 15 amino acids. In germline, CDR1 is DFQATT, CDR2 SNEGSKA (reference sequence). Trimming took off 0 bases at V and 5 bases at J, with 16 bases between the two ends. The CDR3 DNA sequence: TGCAGTGCTAGAGAGGGGGGATTTGATAGTACTGAAGCTTTCTTT. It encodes CSAREGGFDSTEAFF.

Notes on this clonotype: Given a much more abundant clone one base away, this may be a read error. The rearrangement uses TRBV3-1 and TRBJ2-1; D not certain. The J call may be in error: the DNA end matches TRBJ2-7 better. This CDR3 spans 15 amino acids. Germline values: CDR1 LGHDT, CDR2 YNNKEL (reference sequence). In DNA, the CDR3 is TGTGCCAGCAGCCACTCAAGAGGAGTCTACAATGAGCAGTACTTC. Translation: CASSHSRGVYNEQYF.

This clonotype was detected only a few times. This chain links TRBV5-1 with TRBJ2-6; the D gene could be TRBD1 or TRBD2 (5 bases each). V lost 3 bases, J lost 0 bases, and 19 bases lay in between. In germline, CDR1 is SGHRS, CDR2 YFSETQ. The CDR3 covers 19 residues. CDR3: CASSSVLRRGPSGANVLTF. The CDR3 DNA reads TGCGCCAGCAGCTCCGTACTTCGACGGGGCCCCTCTGGGGCCAACGTCCTGACTTTC.

For the CDR3, the DNA is TGTGCCAGTAGTATGGTTCGGTTAAGAACTAATGAAAAACTGTTTTTT. Translated, it gives CASSMVRLRTNEKLFF. This chain links TRBV19 with TRBJ1-4; no clear D. V lost 3 bases, J lost 1 base, and 12 bases lay in between. The CDR3 is 16 amino acids. Germline V CDR1 and CDR2: LNHDA, SQIVND (reference sequence). Drawing the rest from reference TRBV19 and TRBJ1-4, the complete variable domain is DGGITQSPKYLFRKEGQNVTLSCEQNLNHDAMYWYRQDPGQGLRLIYYSQIVNDFQKGDIAEGYSVSREKKESFPLTVTSAQKNPTAFYLCASSMVRLRTNEKLFFGSGTQLSVL.

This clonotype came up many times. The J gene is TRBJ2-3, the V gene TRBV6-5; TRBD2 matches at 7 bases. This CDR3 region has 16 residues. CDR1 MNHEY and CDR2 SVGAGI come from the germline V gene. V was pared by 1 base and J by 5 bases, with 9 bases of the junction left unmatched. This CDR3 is CASSYFGGGAGDTQYF. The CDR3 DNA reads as TGTGCCAGCAGTTACTTCGGGGGAGGGGCGGGAGATACGCAGTATTTT.

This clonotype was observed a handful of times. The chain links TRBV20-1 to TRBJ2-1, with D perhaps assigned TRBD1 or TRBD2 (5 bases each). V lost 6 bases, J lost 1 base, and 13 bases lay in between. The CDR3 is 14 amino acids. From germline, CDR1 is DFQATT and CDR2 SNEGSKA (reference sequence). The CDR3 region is CSALRGGSYNEQFF. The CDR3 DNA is TGCAGTGCCCTGAGGGGTGGATCCTACAATGAGCAGTTCTTC.

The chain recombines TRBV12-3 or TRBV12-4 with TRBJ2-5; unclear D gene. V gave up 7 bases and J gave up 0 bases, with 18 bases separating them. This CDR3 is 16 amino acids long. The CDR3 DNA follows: TGTGCCAGCACTATTTCTCCGGCTGGCGACCAAGAGACCCAGTACTTC. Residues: CASTISPAGDQETQYF.

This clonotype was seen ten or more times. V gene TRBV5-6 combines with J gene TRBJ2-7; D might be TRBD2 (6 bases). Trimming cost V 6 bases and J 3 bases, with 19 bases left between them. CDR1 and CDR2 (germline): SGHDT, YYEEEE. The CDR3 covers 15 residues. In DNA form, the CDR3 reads TGTGCCAGCACCCCCCTCGGGGGTGGGAACTACGAGCAGTACTTC. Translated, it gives CASTPLGGGNYEQYF. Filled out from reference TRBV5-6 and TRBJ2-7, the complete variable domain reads DAGVTQSPTHLIKTRGQQVTLRCSPKSGHDTVSWYQQALGQGPQFIFQYYEEEERQRGNFPDRFSGHQFPNYSSELNVNALLLGDSALYLCASTPLGGGNYEQYFGPGTRLTVT.

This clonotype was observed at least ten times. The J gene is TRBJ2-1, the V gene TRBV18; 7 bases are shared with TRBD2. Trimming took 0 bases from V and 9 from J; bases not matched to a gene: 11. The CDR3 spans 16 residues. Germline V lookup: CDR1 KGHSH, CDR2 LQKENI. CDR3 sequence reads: CASSPPGGTTLREQFF. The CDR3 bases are TGTGCCAGCTCACCACCCGGAGGGACTACTCTACGTGAGCAGTTCTTC. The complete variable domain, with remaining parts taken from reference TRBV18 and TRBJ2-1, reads NAGVMQNPRHLVRRRGQEARLRCSPMKGHSHVYWYRQLPEEGLKFMVYLQKENIIDESGMPKERFSAEFPKEGPSILRIQQVVRGDSAAYFCASSPPGGTTLREQFFGPGTRLTVL.